The 26 T cell receptor beta chains reported below all come from one sample, sequenced in a study of T cell responses to AZD1222 COVID-19 vaccine. Profiling relied on immunoSEQ multiplex PCR, and the TCRdb table lists in-frame clones only, not all of them. Here the sample spans some 130,000 clones, about 92% being singletons. The sample was peripheral blood, taken on day 0 of AZD1222 vaccination. The receptors here all came from an adult in good health.

The rearrangement links TRBV7-2 to TRBJ2-3, with D perhaps matching TRBD1 or TRBD2 (5 bases each). In germline, CDR1 is SGHTA, CDR2 FQGNSA. V lost 5 bases to trimming and J lost 1 base, with 16 bases between them. The CDR3 totals 16 residues. CDR3 amino acids: CASSPRTGRRTDTQYF. DNA for the CDR3: TGTGCCAGCAGCCCCCGGACGGGGCGCCGCACAGATACGCAGTATTTT.

The J gene is TRBJ1-1, the V gene TRBV6-4; D ambiguous. V was shortened by 6 bases and J by 4 bases, with 12 bases between the two germline ends. In germline, CDR1 is MRHNA, CDR2 SNTAGT. The CDR3 length is 13 residues. The CDR3 sequence: CASSFSMSTEAFF. The CDR3 DNA sequence: TGTGCCAGCAGCTTTAGTATGAGCACTGAAGCTTTCTTT.

The chain has TRBV24-1 and TRBJ2-5; 9 nucleotides align to TRBD1. Germline V lookup: CDR1 KGHDR, CDR2 SFDVKD. Losses at the gene ends were 2 bases for V and 5 bases for J; bases not matched to a gene: 2. The CDR3 extends over 14 amino acids. CDR3 in amino acids: CATSDYGTGETQYF. CDR3 sequence (DNA): TGTGCCACCAGTGATTACGGGACAGGGGAGACCCAGTACTTC.

V usage is TRBV11-2 and J usage is TRBJ2-1; 10 bases fit TRBD2. Germline V CDR1 and CDR2: SGHAT, FQNNGV. J was trimmed by 6 bases and V by 5 bases; bases with no gene match: 10. The CDR3 is made up of 16 amino acids. Written as DNA, the CDR3 is TGTGCCAGCAGCAAGGCCCTGCTAGCGGGAGCCAATGAGCAGTTCTTC. Amino acid sequence: CASSKALLAGANEQFF. Together with reference TRBV11-2 and TRBJ2-1, the CDR3 gives the full variable domain: EAGVAQSPRYKIIEKRQSVAFWCNPISGHATLYWYQQILGQGPKLLIQFQNNGVVDDSQLPKDRFSAERLKGVDSTLKIQPAKLEDSAVYLCASSKALLAGANEQFFGPGTRLTVL.

The chain has TRBV7-8 and TRBJ2-2; 12 nucleotides match TRBD2. V lost 5 bases, J lost 6 bases, and 10 bases stayed unmatched. CDR1 and CDR2 from the germline V gene are SGHVS and FQNEAQ. The CDR3 sequence is 17 residues long. The CDR3 nucleotides are TGTGCCAGCAGCCCTGGACGGACTAGCGGGGTCTCCGGGGAGCTGTTTTTT. Protein: CASSPGRTSGVSGELFF.

V is TRBV5-1 and J is TRBJ2-5, with 8 bases aligning to TRBD1. The CDR3 totals 15 residues. V shed 4 bases, J shed 0 bases, and the junction held 5 bases outside the gene matches. Germline-derived CDR1 and CDR2 are SGHRS and YFSETQ. The CDR3 is CASSRTGFDQETQYF. CDR3 nucleotide sequence: TGCGCCAGCAGCCGGACAGGGTTCGACCAAGAGACCCAGTACTTC.

The rearrangement uses TRBV7-2 and TRBJ2-5; no definite D call. V lost 1 base and J 9 bases, leaving 18 bases between the germline ends. Germline V CDR1 and CDR2: SGHTA, FQGNSA. The CDR3 is 15 amino acids. CDR3: CASSLVELAALPQYF. The CDR3 DNA sequence: TGTGCCAGCAGCTTAGTTGAGTTGGCGGCACTGCCCCAGTACTTC.

The chain recombines TRBV28 with TRBJ1-5; tentative D call: TRBD1 (6 bases). The CDR3 extends over 19 amino acids. The V and J ends lost 6 bases and 0 bases respectively, with 24 bases between them. Germline V gives CDR1 MDHEN, CDR2 SYDVKM. The CDR3 DNA reads as TGTGCCAGCAGGAGGGAGCGGGGGGCGGGGTATTCTAGCAATCAGCCCCAGCATTTT. Its protein product is CASRRERGAGYSSNQPQHF.

This clone came up a few times. V is TRBV30 and J is TRBJ1-1, with 7 bases identical to TRBD1. CDR1 and CDR2 (germline): GTSNPN, SVGIG (reference sequence). CDR3 length: 15 residues. Losses at the gene ends were 3 bases for V and 1 base for J; bases not matched to a gene: 8. CDR3 sequence reads: CAWRTRGGTNTEAFF. In nucleotides, the CDR3 is TGTGCCTGGAGGACCCGAGGGGGCACGAACACTGAAGCTTTCTTT.

The CDR3 bases are TGTGCCAGCAGTGAATATGGACAGGGAAACACCGGGGAGCTGTTTTTT. Translating gives CASSEYGQGNTGELFF. The chain joins TRBV25-1 to TRBJ2-2, with TRBD1 identical over 8 bases. The CDR3 is 16 residues long. V dropped 0 bases and J dropped 2; count of bases not matched to a gene: 2. The germline V gene encodes CDR1 MGHDK and CDR2 SYGVNS.

The rearrangement links TRBV3-1 (or the pseudogene TRBV3-2) to TRBJ1-4; D perhaps matches TRBD1 (6 bases). CDR3 size: 15 residues. Germline CDR1 LGHDT, CDR2 YNNKEL (reference sequence). Trimming pared 3 bases from V and 7 bases from J, leaving 15 bases between. CDR3 region: CASSQMGGRGEKLFF. The CDR3 nucleotides are TGTGCCAGCAGCCAGATGGGGGGCCGAGGTGAAAAACTGTTTTTT.

Written as DNA, the CDR3 is TGTGCCAGCAGCTCCGGGACAGGGTACACTGAAGCTTTCTTT. It codes for CASSSGTGYTEAFF. This chain connects TRBV6-5 to TRBJ1-1; 9 bases are a match to TRBD1. The CDR3 consists of 14 residues. Germline CDR1 MNHEY, CDR2 SVGAGI. With 6 bases clipped from V and 3 bases from J, the junction kept 5 bases outside the gene matches.

The chain couples TRBV5-1 to TRBJ2-7, with D perhaps being TRBD1 or TRBD2 (5 bases each). CDR1 and CDR2 (germline): SGHRS, YFSETQ. V lost 5 bases to trimming and J lost 0 bases, with 15 bases between them. The CDR3 extends over 15 amino acids. The CDR3 reads CASRAIPGSSYEQYF. Written as DNA, the CDR3 is TGCGCCAGCAGGGCGATTCCAGGGAGCTCCTACGAGCAGTACTTC.

The V and J genes are TRBV5-1 and TRBJ1-1, with 10 bases fitting TRBD1. The CDR3 consists of 15 residues. The V gene end was trimmed by 4 bases and the J gene end by 4 bases; junction bases not matched to a gene: 7. Germline loops: CDR1 SGHRS, CDR2 YFSETQ. The CDR3 is CASSLGTGVPTEAFF. CDR3 coding DNA: TGCGCCAGCAGCCTAGGGACAGGGGTACCCACTGAAGCTTTCTTT.

The CDR3: CASSLGQGAGSGNTIYF. CDR3 nucleotide sequence: TGCGCCAGCAGCTTAGGACAGGGGGCAGGATCTGGAAACACCATATATTTT. V gene TRBV5-1 combines with J gene TRBJ1-3; 11 bases are a match to TRBD1. Unmatched junction bases numbered 5, after V lost 2 bases and J lost 1 base. There are 17 residues in the CDR3. In germline, CDR1 is SGHRS, CDR2 YFSETQ.

The J gene is TRBJ2-7, the V gene TRBV5-1; tentative D call: TRBD2 (6 bases). In germline, CDR1 is SGHRS, CDR2 YFSETQ. The V gene lost 4 bases and the J gene lost 2 bases, with 19 bases spanning the gap. This CDR3 contains 16 residues. This chain's CDR3 is CASSQRRGAQPYEQYF. The CDR3 nucleotides read TGCGCCAGCAGCCAAAGGAGGGGCGCCCAACCCTACGAGCAGTACTTC.

This chain joins TRBV6-5 and TRBJ2-7, with TRBD1 as a possible D gene (5 bases). Germline CDR1 reads MNHEY; CDR2 reads SVGAGI. This CDR3 has 14 amino acids. V was shortened by 3 bases and J by 6 bases, with 15 bases between the two germline ends. The DNA of the CDR3 is TGTGCCAGCAGTTATGGCAGGGCCCGTCCCGAGCAGTACTTC. Protein product: CASSYGRARPEQYF.

V gene TRBV27 combines with J gene TRBJ1-5, with TRBD1 identical over 8 bases. The germline gives CDR1 MNHEY, CDR2 SMNVEV (reference sequence). J lost 4 bases, V lost 10 bases, and 9 bases had no gene match. The CDR3 length is 14 residues. CDR3 nucleotide sequence: TGTGCCATCCCGGACAGGGCTGCTAATCAGCCCCAGCATTTT. It specifies CAIPDRAANQPQHF.

The chain has TRBV27 and TRBJ2-5; TRBD2 agrees at 13 bases. Germline CDR1 MNHEY, CDR2 SMNVEV (reference sequence). This CDR3 spans 16 amino acids. V shed 5 bases and J 5 bases; nucleotides not matched to a gene: 8. The CDR3 DNA is TGTGCCAGCAGTCCACGACTAGCGGGAGGTGGGGAGACCCAGTACTTC. Translating it yields CASSPRLAGGGETQYF.

The rearrangement uses TRBV19 and TRBJ1-2; TRBD1 agrees at 7 bases. J was trimmed by 5 bases and V by 5 bases; bases with no gene match: 8. This CDR3 has 14 residues. The germline V gene encodes CDR1 LNHDA and CDR2 SQIVND (reference sequence). The CDR3 coding sequence is TGTGCCAGTAGTGCGGCCCCAGGGGGGTATGGCTACACCTTC. Residues: CASSAAPGGYGYTF.

The V gene is TRBV4-1, the J gene TRBJ2-1; D perhaps matches TRBD2 (6 bases). CDR3 length equals 15 residues. Germline CDR1 reads MGHRA; CDR2 reads YSYEKL. With 4 bases removed from V and 0 bases from J, the gap between germline ends came to 10 bases. The CDR3 reads CASSLSGTSYNEQFF. The CDR3 DNA reads TGCGCCAGCAGCCTTAGCGGAACCTCCTACAATGAGCAGTTCTTC.

The V gene is TRBV19, the J gene TRBJ1-1; D remains ambiguous. The CDR3 is made up of 15 amino acids. Germline V CDR1 and CDR2: LNHDA, SQIVND (reference sequence). Trimming took off 0 bases at V and 4 bases at J, with 12 bases between the two ends. The CDR3 sequence is CASSIEPRAGTEAFF. CDR3 bases: TGTGCCAGTAGTATAGAGCCCCGGGCGGGCACTGAAGCTTTCTTT.

The rearrangement links TRBV5-5 to TRBJ2-3; TRBD1 is a possible D gene (6 bases). Trimming took off 0 bases at V and 0 bases at J, with 8 bases between the two ends. The length of the CDR3 is 15 residues. Germline V lookup: CDR1 SGHKS, CDR2 YYEKEE (reference sequence). For the CDR3, the DNA is TGTGCCAGCAGCTTGGGACAGGCGAGCACAGATACGCAGTATTTT. Translation: CASSLGQASTDTQYF.

The chain uses TRBV5-1 and TRBJ2-2, with D tentatively TRBD1 or TRBD2 (5 bases each). The CDR3 has 15 amino acids. CDR1 is SGHRS, CDR2 YFSETQ, per germline. The ends were cut back, 1 base at V and 4 bases at J, with 11 bases in the middle. The DNA of the CDR3 is TGCGCCAGCAGCTTGACCGGGGCAGGCACCGGGGAGCTGTTTTTT. This encodes CASSLTGAGTGELFF.

This chain joins TRBV5-1 and TRBJ2-1, with no clear D. Germline V gene lookup returns CDR1 SGHRS and CDR2 YFSETQ. The CDR3 runs 16 residues. V lost 0 bases, J lost 2 bases, and 12 bases lay in between. CDR3 coding DNA: TGCGCCAGCAGCTTGGAGTCGGAAGTCCCCTACAATGAGCAGTTCTTC. Amino acid sequence: CASSLESEVPYNEQFF.

V is TRBV10-1 and J is TRBJ2-1, with 10 bases lining up with TRBD1. The J segment lost 7 bases and the V segment lost 6 bases, leaving 6 bases of the junction unmatched. This CDR3 is built from 14 residues. CDR1 is WNHNN and CDR2 is SYGVQD in the germline V gene (reference sequence). CDR3 DNA: TGCGCCAGCAGCTCGGGACAGGGGAAGAATGAGCAGTTCTTC. It yields the protein CASSSGQGKNEQFF.